This T cell receptor (beta chain) was identified during a study of T cells in Graves' hyperthyroidism and ophthalmopathy. Findings and caveats of the study: Also found in blood were most expanded thyroid clonotypes above 0.001.

The CDR3 regions of TCR beta were amplified from RNA transcripts. A set of HTBI primers served as the primers for a first-round RT-PCR of the TCR CDR3. A single record per CDR3 protein comes from TCRdb applying MiXCR to the multiplex PCR reads. The sample includes approximately 590,000 distinct CDR3 sequences, approximately 14% of them seen just once. This clonotype was counted a few times. Antigen specificity is unknown. Sequencing used blood. The source is a woman in her 30s with Graves' hyperthyroidism.

The CDR3 reads CSASHPGGFYGYTF. CDR3 coding DNA: TGCAGTGCTAGTCACCCAGGCGGGTTCTATGGCTACACCTTC. The chain carries TRBV20-1 and TRBJ1-2; D ambiguous. The germline V and J ends were trimmed by 3 bases and 4 bases, with 15 bases remaining between them. Per the germline V gene, CDR1 is DFQATT and CDR2 is SNEGSKA (reference sequence). This CDR3 is 14 amino acids long.